These 23 T cell receptor beta chains came from one sample sequenced in a study of shared clonotypes between healthy human individuals. Sequencing used immunoSEQ multiplex PCR; TCRdb keeps in-frame clones, though not all of them. The sample consists of 450,000 to 600,000 clones, roughly 85% of them appearing once. The sequencing sample was made of PBMCs. These receptors were collected from a woman between 35 and 50 years old in good health. Some clones in this sample may be carry-over from other donors' samples.

The V and J genes are TRBV7-9 and TRBJ2-3, with 7 nucleotides matching TRBD2. Germline trimming cut 10 bases from V and 1 base from J; bases unmatched to any gene: 14. Germline lookup yields CDR1 SEHNR and CDR2 FQNEAQ (reference sequence). This CDR3 region has 16 residues. In nucleotides, the CDR3 is TGTGCCACCAGAGGGGAGCGGGACTTCCGCACAGATACGCAGTATTTT. Encoded protein: CATRGERDFRTDTQYF.

A note on this clone: Other DNA sequences in the sample encode the same CDR3. The gene calls are TRBV11-3 and TRBJ2-2, with 10 bases matching TRBD1. V trimming: 3 bases; J trimming: 3 bases; junction bases outside the gene matches: 1. From germline, CDR1 is SGHNT and CDR2 YENEEA. CDR3 size: 15 residues. In DNA form, the CDR3 reads TGTGCCAGCAGCTTGGGACAGGGGCACACCGGGGAGCTGTTTTTT. The encoded protein is CASSLGQGHTGELFF.

The CDR3 region is CAIATGGNQPQHF. CDR3 in DNA: TGTGCCATCGCGACGGGGGGGAATCAGCCCCAGCATTTT. This chain connects TRBV28 to TRBJ1-5; possible D gene TRBD1, 5 bases. Germline values: CDR1 MDHEN, CDR2 SYDVKM. Deletions cut 10 bases from V and 4 bases from J, with 14 bases between. The CDR3 covers 13 residues.

The chain recombines TRBV10-3 with TRBJ2-7, with TRBD1 matching 7 bases. Looked up from germline, CDR1 is ENHRY and CDR2 is SYGVKD. The junction had 17 bases not matched to a gene; V was cut back by 11 bases and J by 7 bases. The CDR3 totals 14 residues. The CDR3, as DNA: TGTGCCGTCGGCCCCGACAGGGAATTGTTAGAGCAGTACTTC. Translation gives CAVGPDRELLEQYF.

In this sample, this clone turned up a few times. This chain uses TRBV14 with TRBJ1-1, with D possibly matching TRBD1 (6 bases). Trimming took 3 bases from V and 5 from J, leaving 10 bases between them. The CDR3 has 13 residues. CDR1 SGHDN and CDR2 FVKESK come from the germline V gene. The CDR3 protein is CASSQGRGTEAFF. The CDR3, as DNA: TGTGCCAGCAGCCAGGGGAGGGGGACTGAAGCTTTCTTT.

CDR3 residues: CASSPPSDQEQFF. Written as DNA, the CDR3 is TGTGCCAGCAGTCCTCCCTCGGACCAAGAGCAGTTCTTC. The J gene is TRBJ2-1, the V gene TRBV28; D not resolved. Germline V CDR1 and CDR2: MDHEN, SYDVKM. The CDR3 consists of 13 residues. Trimming stripped 5 bases from V and 10 bases from J, with 15 bases between.

The gene calls are TRBV30 and TRBJ1-2; tentative D call: TRBD1 (6 bases). The CDR3 extends over 12 amino acids. Germline V CDR1 and CDR2: GTSNPN, SVGIG (reference sequence). V was shortened by 4 bases and J by 4 bases, with 10 bases between the two germline ends. The chain's CDR3 is CAWNREGYGYTF. For the CDR3, the DNA is TGTGCCTGGAACAGGGAGGGCTATGGCTACACCTTC.

The V call is TRBV19, the J call TRBJ2-7; possibly TRBD2 for D (6 bases). The CDR3 runs 15 residues. Looked up from germline, CDR1 is LNHDA and CDR2 is SQIVND (reference sequence). V was clipped by 2 bases and J by 6 bases, with 17 bases between them. The CDR3 bases are TGTGCCAGTAGTATAAGGGAGGCAGGGAGGACCGAGCAGTACTTC. As protein: CASSIREAGRTEQYF. The full variable domain, with the rest looked up from reference TRBV19 and TRBJ2-7, is DGGITQSPKYLFRKEGQNVTLSCEQNLNHDAMYWYRQDPGQGLRLIYYSQIVNDFQKGDIAEGYSVSREKKESFPLTVTSAQKNPTAFYLCASSIREAGRTEQYFGPGTRLTVT.

The V and J genes are TRBV10-1 and TRBJ2-5; TRBD1 agrees at 11 bases. V lost 9 bases and J lost 2; bases outside the gene matches: 5. Germline CDR1 is WNHNN and CDR2 is SYGVQD (reference sequence). The length of the CDR3 is 14 residues. This chain's CDR3 is CARPGTGGQETQYF. In DNA form, the CDR3 reads TGCGCCAGACCCGGGACAGGGGGTCAAGAGACCCAGTACTTC.

This clone appeared a single time. The chain has TRBV7-2 and TRBJ2-5; either TRBD1 or TRBD2 may supply D (6 bases each). Germline V lookup: CDR1 SGHTA, CDR2 FQGNSA. Trimming pared 7 bases from V and 3 bases from J, leaving 21 bases between. The CDR3 loop spans 16 amino acids. The chain's CDR3 is CASTQMGGASKETQYF. The DNA of the CDR3 is TGTGCCAGCACCCAGATGGGGGGCGCTTCCAAAGAGACCCAGTACTTC.

The chain couples TRBV5-1 to TRBJ2-2; D gene ambiguous. Germline values: CDR1 SGHRS, CDR2 YFSETQ. The CDR3 is 15 residues long. Trimming took off 2 bases at V and 3 bases at J, with 11 bases between the two ends. CDR3 loop: CASSFLFPDTGELFF. CDR3 bases: TGCGCCAGCAGCTTCCTCTTTCCGGACACCGGGGAGCTGTTTTTT. Filled out from reference TRBV5-1 and TRBJ2-2, the complete variable domain reads KAGVTQTPRYLIKTRGQQVTLSCSPISGHRSVSWYQQTPGQGLQFLFEYFSETQRNKGNFPGRFSGRQFSNSRSEMNVSTLELGDSALYLCASSFLFPDTGELFFGEGSRLTVL.

In this sample, this clone turned up a few times. This same CDR3 is encoded by further DNA sequences in the sample. The J gene is TRBJ1-5, the V gene TRBV6-6, with D hard to call. The germline gives CDR1 MNHNY, CDR2 SVGAGI (reference sequence). This CDR3 contains 14 residues. The V end was cut by 2 bases, the J end by 0 bases, with 5 bases between. CDR3: CASSYDHSNQPQHF. In DNA form, the CDR3 reads TGTGCCAGCAGTTACGACCATAGCAATCAGCCCCAGCATTTT.

This clone has a single count. A read error is likely here: a far larger clone is one base away. Other DNA sequences within the sample encode an identical CDR3. The CDR3 DNA sequence: TGTGCCGGTGGGCCCAGGGGTACGGATACGCAATATTTT. Its protein product is CAGGPRGTDTQYF. The chain is built from TRBV7-8 and TRBJ2-3; tentative D call: TRBD1 (6 bases). The length of the CDR3 is 13 residues. CDR1 SGHVS and CDR2 FQNEAQ come from the germline V gene.

This clone was seen a handful of times. CDR3 DNA sequence: TGTGCCAGCAGAGCCACCGACAGGGTTACTAATGAAAAACTGTTTTTT. It specifies CASRATDRVTNEKLFF. The chain recombines TRBV28 with TRBJ1-4; 7 nucleotides line up with TRBD1. The CDR3 is made up of 16 amino acids. V lost 6 bases, J lost 2 bases, and 9 bases stayed unmatched. Germline assignment: CDR1 MDHEN and CDR2 SYDVKM.

V gene TRBV6-5 combines with J gene TRBJ1-4; 8 nucleotides align to TRBD1. V was clipped by 4 bases and J by 8 bases; unmatched bases: 12. There are 16 residues in the CDR3. Germline V gene sequence: CDR1 MNHEY, CDR2 SVGAGI. In DNA, the CDR3 is TGTGCCAGCAGTTTGGGCCTCGGACAGGGTGGGGAAAAACTGTTTTTT. This translates into CASSLGLGQGGEKLFF.

V usage is TRBV19 and J usage is TRBJ1-2; D uncertain. The CDR3 is made up of 14 amino acids. Germline CDR1 is LNHDA and CDR2 is SQIVND (reference sequence). V was trimmed by 1 base and J by 4 bases, leaving 10 bases between them. The CDR3 nucleotides are TGTGCCAGTAGTATAGCTCTGGCCGGCTATGGCTACACCTTC. This gives the protein CASSIALAGYGYTF.

The chain employs TRBV2 and TRBJ2-7; TRBD1 aligns across 8 bases. Per the germline V gene, CDR1 is SNHLY and CDR2 is FYNNEI. CDR3 length: 12 residues. V shed 6 bases and J 5 bases; nucleotides not matched to a gene: 3. The CDR3 region is CASSGTGHEQYF. CDR3 sequence (DNA): TGTGCCAGCAGCGGGACAGGTCACGAGCAGTACTTC.

As to this clone: In the same sample, other DNA sequences code for this CDR3. CDR3 nucleotides: TGTGCCAGCAGCGTGGCTAGCGGCTCCTACGAGCAGTACTTC. Translation gives CASSVASGSYEQYF. The chain links TRBV9 to TRBJ2-7; 7 positions agree with TRBD2. From germline, CDR1 is SGDLS and CDR2 YYNGEE. CDR3 size: 14 residues. V was clipped by 2 bases and J by 0 bases; unmatched bases: 2.

The chain joins TRBV30 to TRBJ2-7; D unclear. V was clipped by 1 base and J by 2 bases, with 12 bases between them. Germline V CDR1 and CDR2: GTSNPN, SVGIG (reference sequence). This CDR3 is 14 amino acids long. CDR3 region: CAWSGGPLAYEQYF. The CDR3 DNA is TGTGCCTGGAGTGGCGGCCCTCTTGCCTACGAGCAGTACTTC.

This chain links TRBV6-6 with TRBJ2-7, with D possibly called TRBD1 or TRBD2 (6 bases each). CDR1 and CDR2 from the germline V gene are MNHNY and SVGAGI (reference sequence). The V end lost 3 bases, the J end lost 7 bases, and 16 bases lay between the germline ends. The CDR3 consists of 14 residues. The DNA of the CDR3 is TGTGCCAGCAGTTATTCGAGGGGGGAAGGAGAGCAGTACTTC. It specifies CASSYSRGEGEQYF.

Regarding this clone: Additional DNA sequences in this sample encode the identical CDR3. The gene calls are TRBV10-3 and TRBJ2-7; no reliable D call. Germline assignment: CDR1 ENHRY and CDR2 SYGVKD. The CDR3 is made up of 11 amino acids. V shed 4 bases and J shed 4 bases, with 5 bases lying between them. CDR3 bases: TGTGCCATCAGTGGGAGTTACGAGCAGTACTTC. Translating gives CAISGSYEQYF.

This sequence joins TRBV29-1 and TRBJ2-1, with a possible D match to TRBD1 (5 bases). The V gene lost 5 bases and the J gene lost 3 bases, with 11 bases spanning the gap. Looked up from germline, CDR1 is SQVTM and CDR2 is ANQGSEA. The CDR3 contains 13 residues. The CDR3 region is CSVSQGGYNEQFF. The CDR3 DNA follows: TGCAGCGTTAGTCAGGGTGGCTACAATGAGCAGTTCTTC.

Only one count was recorded for this clone. This sequence joins TRBV5-1 and TRBJ1-1; D gene unclear. The V end was cut by 0 bases, the J end by 5 bases, with 11 bases between. Germline CDR1 is SGHRS and CDR2 is YFSETQ. The CDR3 has 14 residues. The CDR3 region has the DNA TGCGCCAGCAGCTTGGATCCCTCGGTTACTGAAGCTTTCTTT. It is translated as CASSLDPSVTEAFF.